One sample yielded the 13 T cell receptor beta chains listed below, sequenced in a study of regulatory T cells in long-lasting Graves disease. This sample's time point: newly diagnosed GD, antithyroid drugs for less than 3 months. Extracted PBMC RNA gave rise to the TCR library. The TCR beta library used iRepertoire HTBI primers with Arm-PCR amplification of CDR3. TCRdb re-analysed the multiplex PCR reads in MiXCR, keeping a single row per CDR3 protein. Of about 450,000 distinct CDR3 sequences in the sample, about 14% were seen once. The sample was also linked to a second study, of T cells in Graves' hyperthyroidism and ophthalmopathy.

The source was peripheral blood mononuclear cells (PBMCs), collected at new diagnosis, from a patient treated with antithyroid drugs. The receptors stem from a woman between 45 and 65 years old with Graves disease.

At least ten counts were recorded for this clonotype. The V call is TRBV6-1, the J call TRBJ2-7; D perhaps matches TRBD1 (6 bases). The CDR3 consists of 14 residues. Germline-derived CDR1 and CDR2 are MNHNS and SASEGT. V was shortened by 11 bases and J by 0 bases, with 17 bases between the two germline ends. CDR3 sequence: CACDDRPSSYEQYF. For the CDR3, the DNA is TGTGCCTGCGACGACAGGCCGAGCTCCTACGAGCAGTACTTC.

This clonotype has a count of ten or more. The chain employs TRBV2 and TRBJ1-1; D is undetermined. With 6 bases removed from V and 0 bases from J, the gap between germline ends came to 11 bases. Germline V gives CDR1 SNHLY, CDR2 FYNNEI. This CDR3 is 14 amino acids long. In DNA, the CDR3 is TGTGCCAGCAGCGCCGGCATCATGAACACTGAAGCTTTCTTT. Its protein product is CASSAGIMNTEAFF.

This clonotype has a count of ten or more. This chain connects TRBV10-2 to TRBJ1-5; D uncertain. Trimming shortened V by 0 bases and J by 0 bases, and 15 bases separated the two germline ends. The CDR3 has 18 residues. Germline-derived CDR1 and CDR2 are WSHSY and SAAADI. The CDR3 sequence is CASSESLVWEYSNQPQHF. The CDR3 DNA sequence: TGCGCCAGCAGTGAGTCTCTCGTCTGGGAATATAGCAATCAGCCCCAGCATTTT.

This clonotype came up a few times. The chain employs TRBV6-2 or TRBV6-3 and TRBJ1-2; no clear D gene. This CDR3 region has 12 residues. Germline CDR1 and CDR2: MNHEY and SVGEGT. V dropped 8 bases and J dropped 2 bases, with 9 bases sitting between them. The CDR3 nucleotides are TGTGCCAGCCTTTATCTAAACTATGGCTACACCTTC. This translates into CASLYLNYGYTF.

V and J are TRBV16 and TRBJ1-1, with D unresolved. Germline V gene data show CDR1 as KGHSY and CDR2 as FQNENV. The CDR3 is made up of 14 amino acids. The V end lost 4 bases, the J end lost 0 bases, and 9 bases lay between the germline ends. The CDR3 nucleotides are TGTGCCAGCAGCCCTACCGAGGTGAACACTGAAGCTTTCTTT. This gives the protein CASSPTEVNTEAFF.

The CDR3 spells CASSLGTGEGNTIYF. DNA of the CDR3: TGTGCCAGCAGCTTAGGCACAGGGGAAGGAAACACCATATATTTT. The V gene is TRBV5-5, the J gene TRBJ1-3; 7 nucleotides line up with TRBD1. Germline loops: CDR1 SGHKS, CDR2 YYEKEE (reference sequence). The CDR3 spans 15 residues. The V and J ends lost 2 bases and 4 bases, in that order; junction bases with no gene match: 6.

The CDR3 coding sequence is TGTGCCAGTAAAACAGGGACTAGCGAATACAATGAGCAGTTCTTC. Encoded protein: CASKTGTSEYNEQFF. J is TRBJ2-1 and V is TRBV19; TRBD2 aligns across 10 bases. The junction had 7 bases not matched to a gene; V was cut back by 7 bases and J by 4 bases. The CDR3 is 15 residues long. Per germline, CDR1 LNHDA and CDR2 SQIVND (reference sequence).

This clonotype was detected only once. The chain is built from TRBV10-1 and TRBJ2-7, with TRBD2 matching over 10 bases. The germline gives CDR1 WNHNN, CDR2 SYGVQD (reference sequence). This CDR3 region has 14 residues. Trimming removed 8 bases from V and 2 bases from J; junction bases left unmatched: 6. CDR3 amino acids: CASHEREGTYEQYF. In nucleotides, the CDR3 is TGCGCCAGCCACGAGCGGGAGGGTACCTACGAGCAGTACTTC.

The CDR3 spells CASSSLSGVDYEQYF. Written as DNA, the CDR3 is TGCGCCAGCAGCTCCCTTAGCGGGGTTGACTACGAGCAGTACTTC. The V gene is TRBV5-1, the J gene TRBJ2-7; 8 bases agree with TRBD2. The CDR3 runs to 15 residues. V lost 3 bases to trimming and J lost 3 bases; unmatched junction nucleotides: 8. CDR1 is SGHRS and CDR2 is YFSETQ in the germline V gene.

This clonotype came up many times. The chain combines TRBV28 with TRBJ2-7; 10 nucleotides match TRBD2. Looked up from germline, CDR1 is MDHEN and CDR2 is SYDVKM. The length of the CDR3 is 14 residues. V shed 2 bases, J shed 12 bases, and the junction held 10 bases outside the gene matches. CDR3 region: CASSLLGLAETAYF. CDR3 in DNA: TGTGCCAGCAGTTTACTTGGACTAGCGGAAACAGCGTACTTC.

This clonotype was observed a handful of times. This chain joins TRBV24-1 and TRBJ2-5; weak D call: TRBD2 (5 bases). Germline lookup yields CDR1 KGHDR and CDR2 SFDVKD. V lost 6 bases and J lost 4, with 11 bases in between. This CDR3 has 13 residues. DNA of the CDR3: TGTGCCACCAGTACGAGAGGGCCAGAGACCCAGTACTTC. Encoded protein: CATSTRGPETQYF.

The chain uses TRBV9 and TRBJ2-3, with D possibly TRBD2 on 6 matching bases. The germline V and J ends were trimmed by 3 bases and 2 bases, with 13 bases remaining between them. Germline CDR1 SGDLS, CDR2 YYNGEE. The CDR3 is 15 amino acids. The CDR3 reads CASSGSGAVTDTQYF. CDR3 coding DNA: TGTGCCAGCAGCGGGTCGGGAGCGGTCACAGATACGCAGTATTTT.

As regards this clonotype: Just one base apart from a much larger clone, this may be a read error. The rearrangement joins TRBV18 to TRBJ2-7, with unresolved D. The V gene lost 0 bases and the J gene lost 5 bases, with 14 bases spanning the gap. The CDR3 has 15 amino acids. CDR1 is KGHSH, CDR2 LQKENI, per germline. The CDR3 nucleotides are TGTGCCAGCTCACCACCAGAGGCTAGTTGGGACGAGCAGTACTTC. Protein product: CASSPPEASWDEQYF.